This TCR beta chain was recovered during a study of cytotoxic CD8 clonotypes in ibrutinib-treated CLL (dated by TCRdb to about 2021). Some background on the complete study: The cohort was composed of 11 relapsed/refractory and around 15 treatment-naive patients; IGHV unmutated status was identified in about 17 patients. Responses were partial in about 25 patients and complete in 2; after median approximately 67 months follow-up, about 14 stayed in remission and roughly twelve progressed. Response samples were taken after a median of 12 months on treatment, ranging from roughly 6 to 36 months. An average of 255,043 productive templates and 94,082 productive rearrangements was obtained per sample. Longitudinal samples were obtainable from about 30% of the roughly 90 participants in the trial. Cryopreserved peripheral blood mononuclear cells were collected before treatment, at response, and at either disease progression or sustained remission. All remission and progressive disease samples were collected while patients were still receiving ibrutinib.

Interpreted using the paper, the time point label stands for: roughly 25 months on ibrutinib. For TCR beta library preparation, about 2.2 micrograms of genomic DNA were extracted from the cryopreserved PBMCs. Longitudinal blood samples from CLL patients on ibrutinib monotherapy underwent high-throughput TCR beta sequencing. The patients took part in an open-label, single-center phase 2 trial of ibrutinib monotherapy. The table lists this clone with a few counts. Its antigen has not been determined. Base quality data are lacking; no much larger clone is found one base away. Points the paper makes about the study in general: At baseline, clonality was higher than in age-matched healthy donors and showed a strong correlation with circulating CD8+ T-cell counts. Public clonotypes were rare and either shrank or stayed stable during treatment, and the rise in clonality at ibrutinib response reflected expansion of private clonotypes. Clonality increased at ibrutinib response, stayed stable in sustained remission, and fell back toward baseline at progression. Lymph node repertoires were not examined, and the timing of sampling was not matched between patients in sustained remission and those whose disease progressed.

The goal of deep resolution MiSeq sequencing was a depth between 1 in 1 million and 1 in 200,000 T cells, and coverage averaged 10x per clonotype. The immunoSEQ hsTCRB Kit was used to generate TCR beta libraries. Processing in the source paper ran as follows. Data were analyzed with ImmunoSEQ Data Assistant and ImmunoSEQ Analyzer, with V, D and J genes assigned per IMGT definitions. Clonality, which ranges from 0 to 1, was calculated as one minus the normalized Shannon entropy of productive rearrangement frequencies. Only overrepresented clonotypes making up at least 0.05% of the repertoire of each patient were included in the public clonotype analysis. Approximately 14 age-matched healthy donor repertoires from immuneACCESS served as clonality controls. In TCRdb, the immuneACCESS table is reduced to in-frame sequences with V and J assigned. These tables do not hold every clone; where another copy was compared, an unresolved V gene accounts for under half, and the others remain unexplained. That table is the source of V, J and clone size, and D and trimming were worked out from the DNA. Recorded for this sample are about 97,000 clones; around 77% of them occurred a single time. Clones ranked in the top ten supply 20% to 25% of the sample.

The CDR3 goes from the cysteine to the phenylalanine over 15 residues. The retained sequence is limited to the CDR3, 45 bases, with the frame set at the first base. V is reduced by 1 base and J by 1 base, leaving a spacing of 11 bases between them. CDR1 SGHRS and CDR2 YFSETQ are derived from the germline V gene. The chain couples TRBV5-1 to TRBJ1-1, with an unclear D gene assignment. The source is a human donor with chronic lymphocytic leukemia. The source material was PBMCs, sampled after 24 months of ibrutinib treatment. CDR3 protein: CASSLSVAANTEAFF. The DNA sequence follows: TGCGCCAGCAGCTTGTCAGTTGCAGCGAACACTGAAGCTTTCTTT. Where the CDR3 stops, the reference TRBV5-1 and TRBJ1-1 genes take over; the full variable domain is KAGVTQTPRYLIKTRGQQVTLSCSPISGHRSVSWYQQTPGQGLQFLFEYFSETQRNKGNFPGRFSGRQFSNSRSEMNVSTLELGDSALYLCASSLSVAANTEAFFGQGTRLTVV.